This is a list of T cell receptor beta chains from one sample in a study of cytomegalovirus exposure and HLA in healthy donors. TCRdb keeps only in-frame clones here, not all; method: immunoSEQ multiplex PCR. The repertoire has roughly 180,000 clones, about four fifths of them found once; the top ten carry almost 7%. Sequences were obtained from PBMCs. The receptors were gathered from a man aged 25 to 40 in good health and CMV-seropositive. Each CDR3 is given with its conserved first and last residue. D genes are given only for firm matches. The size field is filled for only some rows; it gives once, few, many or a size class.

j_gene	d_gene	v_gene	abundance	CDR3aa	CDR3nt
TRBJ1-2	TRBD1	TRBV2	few	CASSELHRGQEGYTF	TGTGCCAGCAGTGAATTGCACAGGGGGCAGGAAGGCTACACCTTC
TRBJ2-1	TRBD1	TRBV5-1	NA	CASRSRQGVGEQFF	TGCGCCAGCAGGTCTAGACAGGGGGTAGGGGAGCAGTTCTTC
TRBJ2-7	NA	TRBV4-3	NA	CASSQDVTNEQYF	TGCGCCAGCAGCCAAGATGTCACTAACGAGCAGTACTTC
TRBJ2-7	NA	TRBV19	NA	CASSSGTPYEQYF	TGTGCCAGTAGTAGCGGGACCCCCTACGAGCAGTACTTC
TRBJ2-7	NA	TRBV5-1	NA	CASSYSERVSYEQYF	TGCGCCAGCAGCTATTCAGAGAGGGTGAGCTACGAGCAGTACTTC
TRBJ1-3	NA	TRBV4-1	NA	CASSHPGTYSGNTIYF	TGCGCCAGCAGCCACCCCGGGACATACTCTGGAAACACCATATATTTT
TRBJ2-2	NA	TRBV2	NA	CASTLTRGTGELFF	TGTGCCAGCACCCTTACCCGGGGCACCGGGGAGCTGTTTTTT
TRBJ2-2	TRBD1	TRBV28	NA	CASSPPGTGVGTFTGELFF	TGTGCCAGCAGTCCTCCCGGGACAGGGGTCGGAACCTTCACCGGGGAGCTGTTTTTT
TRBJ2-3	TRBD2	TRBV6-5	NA	CASSSLSGSRYTQYF	TGTGCCAGCAGCTCCCTTAGCGGGAGTAGGTATACGCAGTATTTT
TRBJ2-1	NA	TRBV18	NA	CASSTDLGNEQFF	TGTGCCAGCTCAACGGACTTAGGCAATGAGCAGTTCTTC
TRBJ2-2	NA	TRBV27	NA	CASSFGGNTGELFF	TGTGCCAGCAGTTTCGGGGGTAACACCGGGGAGCTGTTTTTT
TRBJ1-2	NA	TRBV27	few	CASRPLGAAGTYGYTF	TGTGCCAGCAGACCATTGGGGGCAGCCGGGACCTATGGCTACACCTTC
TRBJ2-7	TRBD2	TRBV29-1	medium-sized	CSYGGAGDIYEQYF	TGCAGCTACGGGGGGGCGGGAGACATCTACGAGCAGTACTTC
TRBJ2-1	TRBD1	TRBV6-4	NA	CASSDSAGTGGVSYNEQFF	TGTGCCAGCAGTGACTCTGCCGGGACAGGGGGTGTTTCCTACAATGAGCAGTTCTTC
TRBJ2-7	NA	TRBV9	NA	CASSPGTTSYEQYF	TGTGCCAGCAGCCCAGGGACAACCTCCTACGAGCAGTACTTC
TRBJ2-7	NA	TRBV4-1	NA	CASSQEPGTYEQYF	TGCGCCAGCAGCCAAGAACCGGGTACCTACGAGCAGTACTTC
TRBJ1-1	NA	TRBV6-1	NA	CASSEGGGGSTEAFF	TGTGCCAGCAGTGAAGGGGGTGGGGGGTCCACTGAAGCTTTCTTT
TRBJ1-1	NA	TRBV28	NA	CASSRRRGNTEAFF	TGTGCCAGCAGCCGAAGGAGGGGGAACACTGAAGCTTTCTTT
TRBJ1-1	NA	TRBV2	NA	CASSDRVKGSDTEAFF	TGTGCCAGCAGTGACAGGGTAAAGGGGTCGGACACTGAAGCTTTCTTT
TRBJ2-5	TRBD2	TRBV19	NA	CASSIEGGSGSETQYF	TGTGCCAGTAGTATAGAGGGCGGGAGTGGAAGCGAGACCCAGTACTTC
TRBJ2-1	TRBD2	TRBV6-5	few	CASRGASGGYNEQFF	TGTGCCAGCAGGGGGGCTAGCGGGGGTTACAATGAGCAGTTCTTC
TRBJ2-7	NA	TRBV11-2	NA	CASSLDRPGSYEQYF	TGTGCCAGCAGCTTAGATAGGCCGGGGTCCTACGAGCAGTACTTC
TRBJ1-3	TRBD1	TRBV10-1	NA	CASSESETGPGNTIYF	TGCGCCAGCAGTGAGTCGGAGACAGGGCCTGGAAACACCATATATTTT
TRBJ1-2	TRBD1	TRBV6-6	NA	CASSEGQGNGYTF	TGTGCCAGCAGTGAGGGACAGGGAAACGGCTACACCTTC
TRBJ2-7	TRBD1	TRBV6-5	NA	CASSFTGGKYEQYF	TGTGCCAGCAGTTTCACAGGGGGCAAGTACGAGCAGTACTTC
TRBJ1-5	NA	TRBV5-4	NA	CASSLDGVEGNQPQHF	TGTGCCAGCAGCTTGGATGGGGTGGAGGGCAATCAGCCCCAGCATTTT
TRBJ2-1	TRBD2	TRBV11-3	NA	CASSLLAGGPFIYEQFF	TGTGCCAGCAGCCTACTAGCGGGGGGGCCTTTTATCTATGAGCAGTTCTTC
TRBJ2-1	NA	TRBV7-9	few	CASSSQLLRSGEQFF	TGTGCCAGCAGCTCACAACTCCTCAGGTCAGGTGAGCAGTTCTTC
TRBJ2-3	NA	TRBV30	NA	CAWSVSGSTDTQYF	TGTGCCTGGAGTGTATCCGGGAGCACAGATACGCAGTATTTT
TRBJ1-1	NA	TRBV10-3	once	CAISARGTEAFF	TGTGCCATCAGTGCAAGGGGGACTGAAGCTTTCTTT
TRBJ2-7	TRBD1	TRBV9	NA	CASSGRGGRAYEQYF	TGTGCCAGCAGCGGTCGAGGGGGCCGAGCCTACGAGCAGTACTTC
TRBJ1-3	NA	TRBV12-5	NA	CASGLGLSSGNTIYF	TGTGCTAGTGGCCTAGGACTATCCTCTGGAAACACCATATATTTT
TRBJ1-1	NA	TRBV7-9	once	CASSPPSGVNTEAFF	TGTGCCAGCAGCCCCCCCTCGGGGGTTAACACTGAAGCTTTCTTT
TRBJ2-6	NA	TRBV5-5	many	CASSLGTSRSGANVLTF	TGTGCCAGCAGCTTGGGGACTTCCAGATCTGGGGCCAACGTCCTGACTTTC
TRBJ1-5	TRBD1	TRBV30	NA	CAWSRDRGDQPQHF	TGTGCCTGGAGTCGAGACAGGGGAGACCAGCCCCAGCATTTT
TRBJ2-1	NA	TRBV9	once	CASSVVGLDPNEQFF	TGTGCCAGCAGCGTAGTAGGTCTAGATCCCAATGAGCAGTTCTTC
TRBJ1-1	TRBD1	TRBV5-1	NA	CASSLGGGTGDLSTEAFF	TGCGCCAGCAGCTTGGGAGGGGGGACAGGGGATTTGAGCACTGAAGCTTTCTTT
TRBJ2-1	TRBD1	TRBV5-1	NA	CASSSGQGRDEQFF	TGCGCCAGCAGTTCTGGACAGGGGAGAGATGAGCAGTTCTTC
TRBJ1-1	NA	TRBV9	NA	CASSVDSGNTEAFF	TGTGCCAGCAGCGTAGACTCGGGGAACACTGAAGCTTTCTTT